This T cell receptor (beta chain) derives from a study of blood T cell repertoires in COVID-19. Study-wide context: The United States, Italy and Spain provided the acute and convalescent COVID-19 samples. PBMCs, B-cell-depleted T cells, or T cells provided the cDNA or gDNA that made up the material.

Original data processing: Amplification of reference gene primers was used by the study to estimate nucleated cell counts. The table came from immunoSEQ multiplex PCR; TCRdb's copy has only in-frame clones and leaves some out. V and J calls and clone size come straight from that table; D and trimming were deduced from the DNA. The table includes some 230,000 clones, 85% detected once. This clone was found once. Trimming shortened V by 5 bases and J by 1 base, and 11 bases separated the two germline ends. CDR1 MNHEY and CDR2 SMNVEV come from the germline V gene (reference sequence). The CDR3 length is 14 residues.

This sequence joins TRBV27 and TRBJ1-1; D is perhaps TRBD1 (5 bases). The material sequenced was peripheral blood. The receptor comes from a man between 35 and 55 years old with acute or convalescent COVID-19. Written as DNA, the CDR3 is TGTGCCAGCAGTCTCAGGGTCTGGAACACTGAAGCTTTCTTT. As protein: CASSLRVWNTEAFF.